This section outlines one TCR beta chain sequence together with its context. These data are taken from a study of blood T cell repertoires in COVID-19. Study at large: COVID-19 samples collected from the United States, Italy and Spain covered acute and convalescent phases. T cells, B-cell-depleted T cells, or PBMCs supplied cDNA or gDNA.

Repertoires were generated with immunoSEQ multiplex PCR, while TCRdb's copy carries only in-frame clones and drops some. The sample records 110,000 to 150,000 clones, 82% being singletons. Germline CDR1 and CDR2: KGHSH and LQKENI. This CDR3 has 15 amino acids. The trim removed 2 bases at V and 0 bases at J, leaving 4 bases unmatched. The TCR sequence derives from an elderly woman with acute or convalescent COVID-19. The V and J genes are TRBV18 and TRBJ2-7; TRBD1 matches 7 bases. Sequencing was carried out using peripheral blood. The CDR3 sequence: CASSPSQGVSYEQYF. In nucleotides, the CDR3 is TGTGCCAGCTCACCATCGCAGGGGGTCTCCTACGAGCAGTACTTC.